This T cell receptor beta chain was profiled in a study of T cell responses to AZD1222 COVID-19 vaccine. CDR3 length equals 16 residues. Germline-derived CDR1 and CDR2 are SGHAT and FQNNGV. The J segment lost 7 bases and the V segment lost 1 base, leaving 6 bases of the junction unmatched. The method was immunoSEQ multiplex PCR; TCRdb's version includes in-frame clones alone and lacks a portion of them. The sample shows some 120,000 clones, approximately 90% of them seen only once. The source of this sequence is an adult in good health. The rearrangement links TRBV11-2 to TRBJ2-1; 11 bases fit TRBD2. This material consisted of peripheral blood, taken on day 0 of AZD1222 vaccination. Here the CDR3 DNA reads TGTGCCAGCAGCTTAGTCACGTCTAGCGGGAGGAATGAGCAGTTCTTC. Translation gives CASSLVTSSGRNEQFF.